This TCR beta chain was identified during a study of radiation and T cells in renal cell carcinoma. Study results and limitations: Baseline intratumoral clonotype presence is unknown without pretreatment biopsies. In nephrectomy-only tumors, top 100 clonotypes averaged roughly 45%, versus roughly 54% irradiated.

Of note for this clone: Its cognate antigen is unknown.

Assay used: immunoSEQ multiplex PCR; TCRdb lists only in-frame clones, some missing. Here the sample spans around 20,000 clones, around 52% being singletons. V was pared by 5 bases and J by 3 bases, with 6 bases of the junction left unmatched. Per germline, CDR1 MNHNS and CDR2 SASEGT. The CDR3 runs to 15 residues. Stated treatment: 15 Gy SBRT to primary tumor, nephrectomy 4 weeks later. Nephrectomy followed 15 Gy stereotactic body radiation by 4 weeks. This chain links TRBV6-1 with TRBJ1-1, with 10 bases fitting TRBD1. The sample was tumor tissue, taken from a patient whose treatment included radiotherapy and nephrectomy. The TCR originated in a woman between 50 and 59 years old with renal cell carcinoma. The CDR3 loop is CASSTRTGGDTEAFF. CDR3 in DNA: TGTGCCAGCAGTACTCGGACAGGGGGAGACACTGAAGCTTTCTTT.